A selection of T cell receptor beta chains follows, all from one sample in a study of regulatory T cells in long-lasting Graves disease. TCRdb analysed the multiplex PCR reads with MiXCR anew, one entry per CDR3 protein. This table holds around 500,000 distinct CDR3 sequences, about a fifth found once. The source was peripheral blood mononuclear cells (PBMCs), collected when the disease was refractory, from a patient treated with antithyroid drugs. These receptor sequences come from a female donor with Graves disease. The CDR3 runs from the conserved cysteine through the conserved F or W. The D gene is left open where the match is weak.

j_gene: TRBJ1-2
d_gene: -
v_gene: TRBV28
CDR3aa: CASSATGANGYTF

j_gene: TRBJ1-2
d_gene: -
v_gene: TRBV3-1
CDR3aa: CASSPGGGDYGYTF

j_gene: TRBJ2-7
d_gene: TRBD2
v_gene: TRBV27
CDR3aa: CASSLFIPRVAGGYEQYF

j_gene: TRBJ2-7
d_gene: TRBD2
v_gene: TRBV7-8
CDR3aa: CASSLQREYEQYF

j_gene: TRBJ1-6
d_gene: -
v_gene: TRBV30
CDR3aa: CAWSAGKNSPLHF

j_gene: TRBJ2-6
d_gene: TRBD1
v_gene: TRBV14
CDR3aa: CASSPIRGGFSGANVLTF

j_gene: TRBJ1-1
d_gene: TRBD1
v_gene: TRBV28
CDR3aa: CASSFASGQGTSEAFF

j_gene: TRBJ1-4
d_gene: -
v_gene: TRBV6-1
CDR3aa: CASSDAGRANEKLFF

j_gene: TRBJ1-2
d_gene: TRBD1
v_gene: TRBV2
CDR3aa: CASSEIGTGGADGYTF

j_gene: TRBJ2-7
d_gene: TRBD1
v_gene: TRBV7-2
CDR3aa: CASSLLGQDYEQYF

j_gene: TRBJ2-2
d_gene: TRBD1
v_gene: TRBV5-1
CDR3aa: CASSEWTGGNTGELFF

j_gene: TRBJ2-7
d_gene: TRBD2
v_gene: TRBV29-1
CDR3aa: CSVDDSGGYEQYF

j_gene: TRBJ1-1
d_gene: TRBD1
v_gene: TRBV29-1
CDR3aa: CSARDREFREAFF

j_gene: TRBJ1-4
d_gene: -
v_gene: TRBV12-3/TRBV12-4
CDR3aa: CASSLFTREKLFF

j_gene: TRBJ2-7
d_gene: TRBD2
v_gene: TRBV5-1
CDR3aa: CANSLGPGRTSGYEQYF

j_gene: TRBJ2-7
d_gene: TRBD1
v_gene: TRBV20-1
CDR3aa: CSAADRGRYEQYF

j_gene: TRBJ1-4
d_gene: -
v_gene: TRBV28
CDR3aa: CASSLSGGAGEKLFF

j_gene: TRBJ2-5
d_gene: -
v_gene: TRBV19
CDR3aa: CASSIGTGQETQYF

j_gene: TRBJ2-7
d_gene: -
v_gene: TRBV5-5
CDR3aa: CASSGTGWSYEQYF

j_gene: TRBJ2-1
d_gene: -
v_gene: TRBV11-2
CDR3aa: CASSLGAGGPGEQFF

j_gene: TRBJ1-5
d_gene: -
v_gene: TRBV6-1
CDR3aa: CASREMGVGNQPQHF

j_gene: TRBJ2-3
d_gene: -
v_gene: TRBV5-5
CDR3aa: CASSLMTSPDTQYF

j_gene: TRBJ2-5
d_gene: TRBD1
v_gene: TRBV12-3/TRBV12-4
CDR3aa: CASSFTGGETQYF

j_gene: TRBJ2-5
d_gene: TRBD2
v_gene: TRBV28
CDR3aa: CASRNLAGKMQETQYF

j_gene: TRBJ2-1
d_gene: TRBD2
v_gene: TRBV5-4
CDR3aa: CASRSSSGRAPYNEQFF

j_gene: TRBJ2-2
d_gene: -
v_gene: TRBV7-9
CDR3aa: CASSGHLRRGDTGELFF

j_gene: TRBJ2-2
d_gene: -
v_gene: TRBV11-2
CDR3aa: CASSLGLRGNTGELFF

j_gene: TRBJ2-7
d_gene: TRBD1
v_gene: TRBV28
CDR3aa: CASTGWTGENEQYF

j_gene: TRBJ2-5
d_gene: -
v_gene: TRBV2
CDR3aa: CASSEREETQYF

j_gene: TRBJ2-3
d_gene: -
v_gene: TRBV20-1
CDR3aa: CSARGISPGDTQYF

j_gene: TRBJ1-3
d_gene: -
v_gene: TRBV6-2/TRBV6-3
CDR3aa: CASSYSSQRTSGNTIYF

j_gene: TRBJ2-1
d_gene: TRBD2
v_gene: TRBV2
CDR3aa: CASRQLAGGPDEQFF

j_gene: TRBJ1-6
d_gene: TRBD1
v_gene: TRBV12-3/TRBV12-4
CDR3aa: CASSIDRVFNSPLHF

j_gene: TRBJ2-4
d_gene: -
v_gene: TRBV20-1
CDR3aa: CSARDFSQGENIQYF

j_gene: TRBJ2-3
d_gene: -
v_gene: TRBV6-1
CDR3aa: CASSPTGLYVDTQYF

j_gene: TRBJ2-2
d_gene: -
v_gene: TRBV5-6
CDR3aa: CASSLEGHTGELFF

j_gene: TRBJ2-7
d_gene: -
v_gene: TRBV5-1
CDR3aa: CASSESRGTNYEQYF

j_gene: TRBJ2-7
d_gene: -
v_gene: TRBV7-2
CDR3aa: CASSLRRIPYEQYF

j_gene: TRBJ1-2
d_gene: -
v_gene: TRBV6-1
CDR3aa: CASNRQAGSYGYTF

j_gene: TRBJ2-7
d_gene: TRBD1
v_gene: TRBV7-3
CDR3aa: CASSLVRDRLLEQYF

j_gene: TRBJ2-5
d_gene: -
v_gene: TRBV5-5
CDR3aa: CASSLDVRETQYF

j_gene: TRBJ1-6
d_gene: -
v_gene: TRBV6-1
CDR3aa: CASIAGPGNSPLHF

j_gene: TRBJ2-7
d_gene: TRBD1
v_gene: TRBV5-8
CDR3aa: CASSLDRGPSDEQYF

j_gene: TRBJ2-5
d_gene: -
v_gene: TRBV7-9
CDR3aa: CASSSPTGTQETQYF

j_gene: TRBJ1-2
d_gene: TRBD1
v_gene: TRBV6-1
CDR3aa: CASTLRQGNGYTF

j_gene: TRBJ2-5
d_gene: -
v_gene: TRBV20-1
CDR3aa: CSAGRDPRETQYF

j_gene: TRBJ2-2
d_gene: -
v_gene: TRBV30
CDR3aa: CALDVGELFF

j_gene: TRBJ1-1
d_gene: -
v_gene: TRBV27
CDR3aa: CASRPLDIYTEAFF

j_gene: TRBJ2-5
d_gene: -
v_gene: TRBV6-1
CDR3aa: CASTYQGVETQYF

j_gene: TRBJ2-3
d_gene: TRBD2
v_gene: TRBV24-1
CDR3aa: CATSDRSGRAPDTQYF

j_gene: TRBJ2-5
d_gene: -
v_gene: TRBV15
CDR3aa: CATSRDMGRSETQYF

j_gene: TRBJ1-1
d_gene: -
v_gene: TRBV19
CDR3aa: CASRDAWMNTEAFF

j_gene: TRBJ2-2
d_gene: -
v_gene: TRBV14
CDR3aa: CASSPLDRGELFF

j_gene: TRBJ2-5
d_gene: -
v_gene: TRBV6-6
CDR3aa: CASSYSAWGGTQYF

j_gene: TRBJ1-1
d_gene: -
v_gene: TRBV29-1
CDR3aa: CSVEPPSEAFF